Below are 22 T cell receptor beta chains sequenced from a single sample in a study of OX40 agonist ivuxolimab in advanced cancers. Libraries were prepared by immunoSEQ multiplex PCR; TCRdb keeps only in-frame clonotypes and omits some of them. The sample yields over 50,000 clones, roughly 83% seen once. The specimen was CD4+ or CD8+ T cells sorted from blood, collected in a trial of the OX40 agonist ivuxolimab. Receptors originate from an adult with an advanced solid tumor such as melanoma, head and neck, liver or kidney cancer.

A single count supports this clone. This chain joins TRBV6-1 and TRBJ2-5; D perhaps matches TRBD2 (5 bases). The J call may be incorrect, as the DNA end agrees better with TRBJ2-7. In germline, CDR1 is MNHNS, CDR2 SASEGT. The CDR3 sequence is 13 residues long. The CDR3 DNA reads TGTGCCAGCAGGGTAACAGCCGGGAACGAGCAGTACTTC. Translation: CASRVTAGNEQYF.

This clone was found once. The chain couples TRBV7-9 to TRBJ2-7; TRBD1 matches at 9 bases. The CDR3 consists of 15 residues. V shed 5 bases, J shed 2 bases, and the junction held 7 bases outside the gene matches. CDR1 and CDR2 from the germline V gene are SEHNR and FQNEAQ (reference sequence). Here the CDR3 DNA reads TGTGCCAGCAGCCCGGGACAGGGATCGACCTACGAGCAGTACTTC. This gives the protein CASSPGQGSTYEQYF.

The rearrangement joins TRBV6-6 to TRBJ2-5, with D possibly matching TRBD2 (5 bases). The CDR3 runs to 15 residues. Germline CDR1 reads MNHNY; CDR2 reads SVGAGI (reference sequence). Trimming stripped 6 bases from V and 3 bases from J, with 17 bases between. This CDR3 reads CASRGDIGSEETQYF. CDR3 bases: TGTGCCAGCAGGGGTGACATTGGTAGCGAAGAGACCCAGTACTTC.

The chain joins TRBV5-1 to TRBJ2-7, with 14 bases lining up with TRBD2. The CDR3 consists of 15 residues. V shed 3 bases, J shed 6 bases, and the junction held 5 bases outside the gene matches. The V gene's germline CDR1 is SGHRS and CDR2 YFSETQ. The CDR3 sequence: CASSSTGTSGSEQYF. The CDR3 region has the DNA TGCGCCAGCAGCTCAACAGGGACTAGCGGGAGCGAGCAGTACTTC.

This clone was seen a single time. This sequence joins TRBV10-2 and TRBJ1-1; tentative D call: TRBD1 (6 bases). CDR3 size: 14 residues. Trimming shortened V by 6 bases and J by 2 bases, and 13 bases separated the two germline ends. The germline CDR1 and CDR2 sequences are WSHSY and SAAADI. The CDR3 nucleotides are TGCGCCAGCAGGGGGGCTGGCCGCAACACTGAAGCTTTCTTT. Translation: CASRGAGRNTEAFF.

The chain is built from TRBV7-2 and TRBJ2-2; no clear D. V lost 5 bases and J 5 bases, leaving 6 bases between the germline ends. CDR1 is SGHTA, CDR2 FQGNSA, per germline. CDR3 length: 12 amino acids. The CDR3 here is CASSRLTGELFF. In nucleotides, the CDR3 is TGTGCCAGCAGCCGACTTACCGGGGAGCTGTTTTTT.

This clone was seen only a few times. The chain combines TRBV25-1 with TRBJ2-7, with 7 bases matching TRBD1. V lost 7 bases, J lost 2 bases, and 5 bases stayed unmatched. CDR1 and CDR2 from the germline V gene are MGHDK and SYGVNS. CDR3 length: 13 amino acids. The CDR3 region has the DNA TGTGCCAGCATCGGGACAGACGCCTACGAGCAGTACTTC. Translation: CASIGTDAYEQYF.

The V call is TRBV9, the J call TRBJ2-7; D call uncertain. Trimming took off 4 bases at V and 4 bases at J, with 9 bases between the two ends. The CDR3 spans 12 residues. Germline V gives CDR1 SGDLS, CDR2 YYNGEE. The CDR3 spells CASSPGPYEQYF. CDR3 in DNA: TGTGCCAGCAGCCCAGGCCCTTACGAGCAGTACTTC.

The chain employs TRBV18 and TRBJ1-3; D is possibly TRBD1 (5 bases). V was pared by 2 bases and J by 0 bases, with 14 bases between. This CDR3 contains 17 residues. CDR1 and CDR2 from the germline V gene are KGHSH and LQKENI. CDR3 DNA sequence: TGTGCCAGCTCACCATGGGGCACAGGCAGCTCTGGAAACACCATATATTTT. This encodes CASSPWGTGSSGNTIYF.

This clone has only one observation. The V call is TRBV30, the J call TRBJ1-6; unclear D gene. V shed 3 bases and J shed 11 bases, with 8 bases lying between them. Germline V gene sequence: CDR1 GTSNPN, CDR2 SVGIG (reference sequence). The CDR3 sequence is 11 residues long. In DNA, the CDR3 is TGTGCCTGGAGCCAGATAACACCCCTCCACTTT. Protein product: CAWSQITPLHF.

The J gene is TRBJ2-5, the V gene TRBV7-7; perhaps D is TRBD1 or TRBD2 (6 bases each). There are 15 residues in the CDR3. Germline CDR1 and CDR2: SSHAT and FNYEAQ (reference sequence). The V end lost 5 bases, the J end lost 5 bases, and 18 bases lay between the germline ends. CDR3 nucleotide sequence: TGTGCCAGCAGCAAGAGGGGGGTCCCGGGGGAGACCCAGTACTTC. Residues: CASSKRGVPGETQYF. The whole variable domain, filled in from reference TRBV7-7 and TRBJ2-5, reads GAGVSQSPRYKVTKRGQDVTLRCDPISSHATLYWYQQALGQGPEFLTYFNYEAQPDKSGLPSDRFSAERPEGSISTLTIQRTEQRDSAMYRCASSKRGVPGETQYFGPGTRLLVL.

The rearrangement joins TRBV7-6 to TRBJ1-2; unclear D gene. The CDR3 consists of 14 residues. V was trimmed by 4 bases and J by 5 bases, leaving 14 bases between them. The germline V gene encodes CDR1 SGHVS and CDR2 FNYEAQ. The CDR3 is CASSSWTEPYGYTF. DNA for the CDR3: TGTGCCAGCAGCTCCTGGACGGAACCTTATGGCTACACCTTC.

The chain joins TRBV10-3 to TRBJ2-7; TRBD2 matches 13 bases. The CDR3 consists of 17 residues. After removal of 10 bases from V and 5 bases from J, the junction contained 17 bases not matched to a gene. Germline V gene lookup returns CDR1 ENHRY and CDR2 SYGVKD. The DNA for the CDR3 is TGTGCCACAGGGGGGAAATCTGGGACTAGCGGGATGCACGAGCAGTACTTC. Translating it yields CATGGKSGTSGMHEQYF.

The V gene is TRBV5-1, the J gene TRBJ1-3; no clear D gene. Trimming stripped 0 bases from V and 4 bases from J, with 5 bases between. CDR1 is SGHRS, CDR2 YFSETQ, per germline. The CDR3 has 13 residues. Here the CDR3 reads CASSLAPGNTIYF. The CDR3 DNA follows: TGCGCCAGCAGCTTGGCTCCGGGAAACACCATATATTTT.

The chain recombines TRBV5-6 with TRBJ1-1; D not certain. V lost 4 bases and J lost 1, with 8 bases in between. CDR1 SGHDT and CDR2 YYEEEE come from the germline V gene. The CDR3 runs to 13 residues. CDR3: CASSPTPNTEAFF. The CDR3 DNA is TGTGCCAGCAGCCCCACACCGAACACTGAAGCTTTCTTT.

The rearrangement uses TRBV18 and TRBJ1-1; D is unresolved. Germline assignment: CDR1 KGHSH and CDR2 LQKENI. V lost 6 bases and J lost 6, with 14 bases in between. The CDR3 has 13 amino acids. The CDR3 nucleotides are TGTGCCAGCTCCCCAAAGGCGGCGGCTGAAGCTTTCTTT. Its translation: CASSPKAAAEAFF.

V usage is TRBV20-1 and J usage is TRBJ2-3; D unresolved. The germline V gene encodes CDR1 DFQATT and CDR2 SNEGSKA (reference sequence). This CDR3 region has 11 residues. The ends were cut back, 4 bases at V and 5 bases at J, with 7 bases in the middle. This CDR3 is CSAKRRDTQYF. The CDR3 bases are TGCAGTGCTAAGAGAAGAGATACGCAGTATTTT.

The CDR3 loop reads CSAPYEKLFF. Here the CDR3 DNA reads TGCAGTGCGCCCTATGAAAAACTGTTTTTT. This rearrangement joins TRBV20-1 to TRBJ1-4; D not resolved. The CDR3 has 10 amino acids. V lost 6 bases to trimming and J lost 6 bases, with 5 bases between them. The germline V gene has CDR1 DFQATT and CDR2 SNEGSKA (reference sequence).

The chain combines TRBV27 with TRBJ1-3; no firm D call. Germline V gene sequence: CDR1 MNHEY, CDR2 SMNVEV (reference sequence). This CDR3 is 16 amino acids long. V was clipped by 5 bases and J by 0 bases, with 14 bases between them. The CDR3 region is CASSLTLPSSGNTIYF. CDR3 DNA: TGTGCCAGCAGTCTGACACTCCCGAGCTCTGGAAACACCATATATTTT.

This chain links TRBV7-9 with TRBJ1-1, with 7 bases lining up with TRBD1. CDR3 length: 18 amino acids. V shed 1 base, J shed 1 base, and the junction held 12 bases outside the gene matches. Germline V gene data show CDR1 as SEHNR and CDR2 as FQNEAQ (reference sequence). The CDR3 bases are TGTGCCAGCAGCTTAGTGACGCAGGGGGTATTAAAGAACACTGAAGCTTTCTTT. Its translation: CASSLVTQGVLKNTEAFF.

The V call is TRBV7-6, the J call TRBJ2-7, with TRBD1 matching 7 bases. The CDR3 contains 14 residues. J was trimmed by 0 bases and V by 5 bases; bases with no gene match: 4. Looked up from germline, CDR1 is SGHVS and CDR2 is FNYEAQ. In DNA form, the CDR3 reads TGTGCCAGCAGCCGGGGACAGCCCTCCTACGAGCAGTACTTC. Protein: CASSRGQPSYEQYF.

V and J are TRBV6-1 and TRBJ2-5; perhaps TRBD1 as D (6 bases). Trimming stripped 6 bases from V and 5 bases from J, with 16 bases between. The germline CDR1 and CDR2 sequences are MNHNS and SASEGT. CDR3 length: 14 amino acids. For the CDR3, the DNA is TGTGCCAGCAGGATGGCCAGGGGATTGGAGACCCAGTACTTC. Residues: CASRMARGLETQYF.